Each of the 7 T cell receptor beta chains below was sequenced from the same sample in a study of cytomegalovirus exposure and HLA in healthy donors. It was with 60 Vbeta and 13 Jbeta primers that the PCR ran. Clones were sequenced by immunoSEQ multiplex PCR, and TCRdb holds only the in-frame ones, with some missing. In total, the table holds fewer than 85,000 clones. The specimen was PBMCs. The source of these receptors is a young man in good health and CMV-seronegative.

The V call is TRBV11-3, the J call TRBJ2-2; a weak D match, TRBD2 (7 bases). The V end lost 3 bases, the J end lost 4 bases, and 21 bases lay between the germline ends. In germline, CDR1 is SGHNT, CDR2 YENEEA. This CDR3 comprises 18 residues. CDR3: CASSLGHGGGSSTGELFF. DNA of the CDR3: TGTGCCAGCAGCTTGGGACACGGCGGGGGATCCAGCACCGGGGAGCTGTTTTTT.

The V call is TRBV5-1, the J call TRBJ1-3, with D maybe TRBD1 (5 bases). The CDR3 length is 18 residues. V dropped 4 bases and J dropped 0 bases, with 20 bases sitting between them. The germline gives CDR1 SGHRS, CDR2 YFSETQ. In DNA form, the CDR3 reads TGCGCCAGCAGCCCAGACCCTCCGCGGGACCTCTCTGGAAACACCATATATTTT. It translates to CASSPDPPRDLSGNTIYF.

The rearrangement joins TRBV2 to TRBJ1-5; 10 bases are shared with TRBD1. CDR1 SNHLY and CDR2 FYNNEI come from the germline V gene. V lost 3 bases to trimming and J lost 7 bases; unmatched junction nucleotides: 12. This CDR3 is built from 17 residues. The CDR3 DNA follows: TGTGCCAGCAGTGAGGCCGGGACAGGGGAAATGGGGCAGCCCCAGCATTTT. Protein: CASSEAGTGEMGQPQHF.

The chain combines TRBV4-3 with TRBJ1-4; unclear D gene. V was trimmed by 0 bases and J by 5 bases, leaving 4 bases between them. CDR3 length: 13 amino acids. Germline loops: CDR1 LGHNA, CDR2 YSLEER. The CDR3 loop reads CASSQETNEKLFF. In DNA, the CDR3 is TGCGCCAGCAGCCAAGAAACAAATGAAAAACTGTTTTTT.

To note about this clone: The junction departs from the called germline gene at one end, perhaps through a read error. This chain connects TRBV7-9 to TRBJ2-1; possibly TRBD2 for D (5 bases). Per the germline V gene, CDR1 is SEHNR and CDR2 is FQNEAQ (reference sequence). This CDR3 comprises 17 residues. CDR3 in DNA: TGTGCCAGCAGCGTAGCGCGAGGTAGTTACTCGTACAATGAGCAGTTCTTC. The encoded protein is CASSVARGSYSYNEQFF.

The rearrangement links TRBV6-1 to TRBJ2-7, with D possibly TRBD1 on 6 matching bases. This CDR3 has 13 amino acids. Trimming pared 5 bases from V and 3 bases from J, leaving 11 bases between. CDR1 and CDR2 from the germline V gene are MNHNS and SASEGT. The CDR3 DNA follows: TGTGCCAGCAGTAGAGGACAGAGCTACGAGCAGTACTTC. It codes for CASSRGQSYEQYF.

The chain couples TRBV2 to TRBJ2-5, with 7 nucleotides matching TRBD2. Germline V gives CDR1 SNHLY, CDR2 FYNNEI. Trimming removed 5 bases from V and 8 bases from J; junction bases left unmatched: 5. CDR3 length: 12 amino acids. The CDR3 bases are TGTGCCAGCAGTAATCCGGGACTAACCCAGTACTTC. It specifies CASSNPGLTQYF.